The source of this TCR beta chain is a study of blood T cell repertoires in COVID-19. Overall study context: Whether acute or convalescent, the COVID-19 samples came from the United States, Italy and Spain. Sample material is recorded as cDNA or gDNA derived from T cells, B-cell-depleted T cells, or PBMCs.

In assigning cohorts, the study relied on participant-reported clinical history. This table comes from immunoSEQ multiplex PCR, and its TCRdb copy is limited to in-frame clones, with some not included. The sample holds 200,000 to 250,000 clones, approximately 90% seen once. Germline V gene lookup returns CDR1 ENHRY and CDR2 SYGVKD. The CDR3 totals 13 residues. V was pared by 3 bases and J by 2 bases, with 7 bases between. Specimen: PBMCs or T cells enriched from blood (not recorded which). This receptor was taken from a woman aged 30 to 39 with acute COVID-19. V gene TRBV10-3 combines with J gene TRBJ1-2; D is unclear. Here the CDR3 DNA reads TGTGCCATCAGTGAAGCAGGAAACTATGGCTACACCTTC. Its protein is CAISEAGNYGYTF.